This is a list of T cell receptor beta chains from one sample in a study of blood T cell repertoires in COVID-19. Profiling relied on immunoSEQ multiplex PCR, and the TCRdb table lists in-frame clones only, not all of them. The sample includes roughly 82,000 clones, roughly four fifths of them seen just once. The source material was peripheral blood. Every receptor here comes from a man in his sixties with acute or convalescent COVID-19. The CDR3 runs from the conserved cysteine through the conserved F or W. D genes are given only for firm matches. Expanded clones are given a class, and other clones once, few, many or no size at all.

clone_size: few; j_call: TRBJ2-7; v_call: TRBV3-1/TRBV3-2; d_call: TRBD2; cdr3_aa: CASSRGTSGPYEQYF; cdr3_nt: TGTGCCAGCAGCCGGGGGACTAGCGGCCCCTACGAGCAGTACTTC
clone_size: .; j_call: TRBJ1-3; v_call: TRBV5-1; d_call: TRBD1; cdr3_aa: CASSLEGWDRASGNTIYF; cdr3_nt: TGCGCCAGCAGCTTGGAAGGTTGGGACAGGGCCTCTGGAAACACCATATATTTT
clone_size: .; j_call: TRBJ2-3; v_call: TRBV28; d_call: .; cdr3_aa: CASSLLFSVNSATQYF; cdr3_nt: TGTGCCAGCAGTTTATTGTTCTCGGTCAACAGTGCTACGCAGTATTTT
clone_size: few; j_call: TRBJ2-7; v_call: TRBV7-9; d_call: TRBD1; cdr3_aa: CASSWTGSSYEQYF; cdr3_nt: TGTGCCAGCAGCTGGACAGGTTCCTCCTACGAGCAGTACTTC
clone_size: .; j_call: TRBJ1-1; v_call: TRBV21-1; d_call: .; cdr3_aa: CASSKAGTVSGQTEAFF; cdr3_nt: TGTGCCAGCAGCAAGGCAGGGACAGTTTCTGGCCAAACTGAAGCTTTCTTT
clone_size: .; j_call: TRBJ1-5; v_call: TRBV18; d_call: .; cdr3_aa: CASSGTFSNQPQHF; cdr3_nt: TGTGCCAGCTCCGGGACTTTCAGCAATCAGCCCCAGCATTTT
clone_size: .; j_call: TRBJ2-7; v_call: TRBV7-2; d_call: .; cdr3_aa: CASSAAGRGYEQYF; cdr3_nt: TGTGCCAGCAGCGCGGCAGGGCGCGGATACGAGCAGTACTTC
clone_size: .; j_call: TRBJ2-5; v_call: TRBV5-1; d_call: .; cdr3_aa: CASSTGETQYF; cdr3_nt: TGCGCCAGCAGCACAGGAGAGACCCAGTACTTC
clone_size: .; j_call: TRBJ1-2; v_call: TRBV6-2/TRBV6-3; d_call: .; cdr3_aa: CASSTYEGEDGYTF; cdr3_nt: TGTGCCAGCAGTACATATGAAGGGGAGGACGGCTACACCTTC
clone_size: .; j_call: TRBJ1-2; v_call: TRBV18; d_call: TRBD1; cdr3_aa: CASSPDRGGYGYTF; cdr3_nt: TGTGCCAGCTCACCAGACAGGGGGGGCTATGGCTACACCTTC
clone_size: .; j_call: TRBJ2-1; v_call: TRBV19; d_call: .; cdr3_aa: CASSIPEELINNEQFF; cdr3_nt: TGTGCCAGTAGTATCCCCGAAGAGCTCATTAACAATGAGCAGTTCTTC
clone_size: .; j_call: TRBJ2-3; v_call: TRBV5-6; d_call: .; cdr3_aa: CASSPPKGSGAQYF; cdr3_nt: TGTGCCAGCAGCCCTCCGAAAGGGAGTGGTGCGCAGTATTTT
clone_size: .; j_call: TRBJ2-1; v_call: TRBV15; d_call: .; cdr3_aa: CATSRVNSYNEQFF; cdr3_nt: TGTGCCACCAGCAGAGTCAACAGCTACAATGAGCAGTTCTTC
clone_size: .; j_call: TRBJ1-2; v_call: TRBV12-3/TRBV12-4; d_call: TRBD1; cdr3_aa: CASSTGGGYGYTF; cdr3_nt: TGTGCCAGCAGTACAGGGGGCGGCTATGGCTACACCTTC
clone_size: .; j_call: TRBJ1-5; v_call: TRBV24-1; d_call: TRBD1; cdr3_aa: CATSDPGQGNQPQHF; cdr3_nt: TGTGCCACCAGTGACCCGGGACAGGGTAATCAGCCCCAGCATTTT
clone_size: .; j_call: TRBJ1-5; v_call: TRBV2; d_call: .; cdr3_aa: CASTDMGNQPQHF; cdr3_nt: TGTGCCAGCACAGATATGGGCAATCAGCCCCAGCATTTT
clone_size: few; j_call: TRBJ1-2; v_call: TRBV4-3; d_call: TRBD1; cdr3_aa: CASSPDRGQGGYTF; cdr3_nt: TGCGCCAGCAGCCCCGACAGGGGGCAAGGTGGCTACACCTTC
clone_size: once; j_call: TRBJ2-2; v_call: TRBV27; d_call: TRBD2; cdr3_aa: CASRVGGGPSGELFF; cdr3_nt: TGTGCCAGCAGAGTTGGGGGAGGGCCGAGTGGGGAGCTGTTTTTT
clone_size: .; j_call: TRBJ2-1; v_call: TRBV11-3; d_call: TRBD2; cdr3_aa: CASSPGTSGIGEQFF; cdr3_nt: TGTGCCAGCAGTCCCGGGACTAGCGGGATTGGAGAGCAGTTCTTC
clone_size: .; j_call: TRBJ1-1; v_call: TRBV3-1/TRBV3-2; d_call: TRBD1; cdr3_aa: CASLDRGRVGTEAFF; cdr3_nt: TGTGCCAGCTTAGACAGGGGCAGGGTAGGCACTGAAGCTTTCTTT
clone_size: .; j_call: TRBJ2-7; v_call: TRBV3-1/TRBV3-2; d_call: .; cdr3_aa: CASSVHGAGNEQYF; cdr3_nt: TGTGCCAGCAGCGTTCATGGGGCCGGAAACGAGCAGTACTTC
clone_size: .; j_call: TRBJ1-5; v_call: TRBV30; d_call: .; cdr3_aa: CAWSAGSNQPQHF; cdr3_nt: TGTGCCTGGAGTGCAGGTTCCAATCAGCCCCAGCATTTT
clone_size: .; j_call: TRBJ2-2; v_call: TRBV7-2; d_call: .; cdr3_aa: CASSPPRGRLAGELFF; cdr3_nt: TGTGCCAGCAGCCCCCCCCGGGGAAGGTTGGCCGGGGAGCTGTTTTTT
clone_size: .; j_call: TRBJ2-5; v_call: TRBV28; d_call: TRBD1; cdr3_aa: CASSVQGGETQYF; cdr3_nt: TGTGCCAGCAGTGTACAGGGGGGAGAGACCCAGTACTTC
clone_size: once; j_call: TRBJ1-1; v_call: TRBV5-1; d_call: TRBD1; cdr3_aa: CASSRTGGTEAFF; cdr3_nt: TGCGCCAGCAGCCGTACAGGGGGCACTGAAGCTTTCTTT
clone_size: few; j_call: TRBJ2-1; v_call: TRBV9; d_call: .; cdr3_aa: CASSPRLEQFF; cdr3_nt: TGTGCCAGCAGCCCTCGACTTGAGCAGTTCTTC
clone_size: .; j_call: TRBJ1-5; v_call: TRBV2; d_call: .; cdr3_aa: CASSDQHPSNQPQHF; cdr3_nt: TGTGCCAGCAGTGACCAACACCCCAGCAATCAGCCCCAGCATTTT
clone_size: .; j_call: TRBJ2-5; v_call: TRBV2; d_call: TRBD2; cdr3_aa: CASMRELQETQYF; cdr3_nt: TGTGCCAGCATGCGGGAGCTCCAAGAGACCCAGTACTTC
clone_size: .; j_call: TRBJ1-5; v_call: TRBV19; d_call: .; cdr3_aa: CASSKTLNQPQHF; cdr3_nt: TGTGCCAGTAGTAAGACACTTAATCAGCCCCAGCATTTT
clone_size: .; j_call: TRBJ2-3; v_call: TRBV28; d_call: .; cdr3_aa: CASRSLADTQYF; cdr3_nt: TGTGCCAGCAGATCCTTAGCGGATACGCAGTATTTT
clone_size: .; j_call: TRBJ2-5; v_call: TRBV19; d_call: TRBD1; cdr3_aa: CASSNLRDRVSVETQYF; cdr3_nt: TGTGCCAGTAGTAACCTCCGGGACAGGGTATCGGTTGAGACCCAGTACTTC
clone_size: .; j_call: TRBJ1-6; v_call: TRBV5-1; d_call: TRBD1; cdr3_aa: CASSGQGVRNSPLHF; cdr3_nt: TGCGCCAGCAGCGGACAGGGGGTTAGAAATTCACCCCTCCACTTT
clone_size: .; j_call: TRBJ2-7; v_call: TRBV7-9; d_call: TRBD2; cdr3_aa: CASSLGGTSGAYEQYF; cdr3_nt: TGTGCCAGCAGCTTGGGGGGGACTAGCGGAGCCTACGAGCAGTACTTC
clone_size: .; j_call: TRBJ2-6; v_call: TRBV4-3; d_call: TRBD2; cdr3_aa: CASSNSGKGSGANVLTF; cdr3_nt: TGCGCCAGCAGCAATAGCGGGAAGGGCTCTGGGGCCAACGTCCTGACTTTC
clone_size: few; j_call: TRBJ1-2; v_call: TRBV5-1; d_call: TRBD1; cdr3_aa: CASRGTGGALGGYTF; cdr3_nt: TGCGCCAGCAGGGGGACAGGGGGCGCGTTAGGTGGCTACACCTTC
clone_size: .; j_call: TRBJ1-1; v_call: TRBV10-1; d_call: .; cdr3_aa: CASLTGVDTEAFF; cdr3_nt: TGCGCCAGCCTGACAGGTGTTGACACTGAAGCTTTCTTT
clone_size: .; j_call: TRBJ1-1; v_call: TRBV19; d_call: TRBD1; cdr3_aa: CASEDRGDVGTEAFF; cdr3_nt: TGTGCCAGTGAGGACAGGGGTGATGTAGGCACTGAAGCTTTCTTT
clone_size: .; j_call: TRBJ2-1; v_call: TRBV4-1; d_call: TRBD2; cdr3_aa: CASSRLAGGPSDYNEQFF; cdr3_nt: TGCGCCAGCAGCCGGCTAGCGGGAGGGCCATCCGACTACAATGAGCAGTTCTTC
clone_size: .; j_call: TRBJ1-3; v_call: TRBV9; d_call: .; cdr3_aa: CASSVGPQGGNTIYF; cdr3_nt: TGTGCCAGCAGCGTAGGGCCCCAGGGTGGAAACACCATATATTTT
clone_size: .; j_call: TRBJ2-1; v_call: TRBV11-3; d_call: TRBD2; cdr3_aa: CASSSRGGDNEQFF; cdr3_nt: TGTGCCAGCAGCTCCCGGGGGGGGGACAATGAGCAGTTCTTC
clone_size: .; j_call: TRBJ1-2; v_call: TRBV6-4; d_call: .; cdr3_aa: CASWELSIYGYTF; cdr3_nt: TGTGCCAGCTGGGAGCTCAGCATTTATGGCTACACCTTC
clone_size: once; j_call: TRBJ2-1; v_call: TRBV7-2; d_call: .; cdr3_aa: CASSLSRVEQFF; cdr3_nt: TGTGCCAGCAGCTTAAGCCGGGTTGAGCAGTTCTTC
clone_size: .; j_call: TRBJ2-1; v_call: TRBV7-2; d_call: .; cdr3_aa: CASKVGGTTYNEQFF; cdr3_nt: TGTGCCAGCAAAGTTGGGGGCACCACCTACAATGAGCAGTTCTTC
clone_size: .; j_call: TRBJ2-1; v_call: TRBV7-2; d_call: TRBD2; cdr3_aa: CASSQTSGYNEQFF; cdr3_nt: TGTGCCAGCAGCCAGACTAGCGGCTACAATGAGCAGTTCTTC
clone_size: .; j_call: TRBJ1-6; v_call: TRBV28; d_call: .; cdr3_aa: CASAEGGTSPLHF; cdr3_nt: TGTGCCAGTGCTGAAGGGGGTACTTCACCCCTCCACTTT
clone_size: .; j_call: TRBJ2-3; v_call: TRBV6-2/TRBV6-3; d_call: .; cdr3_aa: CASSSTRGSGDTQYF; cdr3_nt: TGTGCCAGCAGTTCCACCCGGGGATCGGGAGATACGCAGTATTTT
clone_size: once; j_call: TRBJ1-4; v_call: TRBV4-1; d_call: TRBD1; cdr3_aa: CASSQGPTRTGLNEKLFF; cdr3_nt: TGCGCCAGCAGCCAGGGTCCGACGCGGACAGGGCTTAATGAAAAACTGTTTTTT
clone_size: .; j_call: TRBJ1-1; v_call: TRBV14; d_call: .; cdr3_aa: CASSQDIFEAETGTFF; cdr3_nt: TGTGCCAGCAGCCAAGATATTTTCGAGGCAGAAACCGGGACTTTCTTT
clone_size: .; j_call: TRBJ1-1; v_call: TRBV5-4; d_call: .; cdr3_aa: CASSSQGWNTEAFF; cdr3_nt: TGTGCCAGCAGCTCACAGGGATGGAACACTGAAGCTTTCTTT
clone_size: .; j_call: TRBJ1-3; v_call: TRBV7-2; d_call: .; cdr3_aa: CASSLNEGAGNTIYF; cdr3_nt: TGTGCCAGCAGCTTAAACGAGGGAGCAGGAAACACCATATATTTT
clone_size: few; j_call: TRBJ2-1; v_call: TRBV24-1; d_call: .; cdr3_aa: CATSTSLAQNEQFF; cdr3_nt: TGTGCCACCAGTACGTCTCTAGCGCAGAATGAGCAGTTCTTC
clone_size: once; j_call: TRBJ1-2; v_call: TRBV2; d_call: .; cdr3_aa: CASSEWGANYGYTF; cdr3_nt: TGTGCCAGCAGTGAATGGGGGGCTAACTATGGCTACACCTTC
clone_size: few; j_call: TRBJ2-3; v_call: TRBV3-1/TRBV3-2; d_call: .; cdr3_aa: CASRKMGGTDTQYF; cdr3_nt: TGTGCCAGCAGAAAAATGGGAGGTACAGATACGCAGTATTTT
clone_size: .; j_call: TRBJ2-1; v_call: TRBV9; d_call: .; cdr3_aa: CASSPSFSGYNEQFF; cdr3_nt: TGTGCCAGCAGCCCCTCCTTTTCGGGGTACAATGAGCAGTTCTTC
clone_size: .; j_call: TRBJ2-6; v_call: TRBV18; d_call: .; cdr3_aa: CASSASRGTGANVLTF; cdr3_nt: TGTGCCAGCTCCGCAAGCAGGGGCACGGGGGCCAACGTCCTGACTTTC